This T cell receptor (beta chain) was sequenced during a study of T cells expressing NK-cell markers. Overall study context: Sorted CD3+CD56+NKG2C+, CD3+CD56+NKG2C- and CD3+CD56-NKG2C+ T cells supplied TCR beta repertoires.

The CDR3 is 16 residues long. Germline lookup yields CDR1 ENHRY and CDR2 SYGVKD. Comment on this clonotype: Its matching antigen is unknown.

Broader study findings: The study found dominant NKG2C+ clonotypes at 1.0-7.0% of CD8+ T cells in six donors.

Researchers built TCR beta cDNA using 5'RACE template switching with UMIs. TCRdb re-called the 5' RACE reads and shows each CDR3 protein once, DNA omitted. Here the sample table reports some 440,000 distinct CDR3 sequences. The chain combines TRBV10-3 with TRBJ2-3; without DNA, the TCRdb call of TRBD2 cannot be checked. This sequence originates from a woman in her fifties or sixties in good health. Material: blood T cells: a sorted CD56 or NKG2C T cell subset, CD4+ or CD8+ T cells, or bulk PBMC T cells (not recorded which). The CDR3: CAISESELAGGLTQYF.